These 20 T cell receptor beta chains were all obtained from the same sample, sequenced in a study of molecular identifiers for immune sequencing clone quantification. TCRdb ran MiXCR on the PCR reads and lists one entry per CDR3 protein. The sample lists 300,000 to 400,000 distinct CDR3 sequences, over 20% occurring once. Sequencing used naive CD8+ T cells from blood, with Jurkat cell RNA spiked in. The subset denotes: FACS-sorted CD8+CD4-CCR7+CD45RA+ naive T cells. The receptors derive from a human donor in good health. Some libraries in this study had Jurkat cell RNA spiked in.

The CDR3 DNA sequence: TGTGCCAGCAGCCCCAAGGGACGGGCCAATGAGCAGTTCTTC. Amino acids: CASSPKGRANEQFF. This chain uses TRBV5-6 with TRBJ2-1; D tentatively fits TRBD1 or TRBD2 (5 bases each). Germline V CDR1 and CDR2: SGHDT, YYEEEE. This CDR3 spans 14 amino acids. V was shortened by 4 bases and J by 6 bases, with 14 bases between the two germline ends.

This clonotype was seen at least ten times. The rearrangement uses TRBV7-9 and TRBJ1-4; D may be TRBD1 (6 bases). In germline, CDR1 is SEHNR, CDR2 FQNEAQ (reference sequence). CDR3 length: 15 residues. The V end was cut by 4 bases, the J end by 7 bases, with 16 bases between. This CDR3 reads CASSSKDSPSEKLFF. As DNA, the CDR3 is TGTGCCAGCAGCTCCAAGGACAGTCCCTCTGAAAAACTGTTTTTT.

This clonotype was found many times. CDR3 sequence (DNA): TGTGCCAGCAGCTTAGTGACCGAAGCCACCTATGGCTACACCTTC. This encodes CASSLVTEATYGYTF. This rearrangement joins TRBV7-9 to TRBJ1-2; D is unresolved. Germline CDR1 and CDR2: SEHNR and FQNEAQ (reference sequence). This CDR3 spans 15 amino acids. V was cut by 1 base and J by 4 bases, with 13 bases left in between.

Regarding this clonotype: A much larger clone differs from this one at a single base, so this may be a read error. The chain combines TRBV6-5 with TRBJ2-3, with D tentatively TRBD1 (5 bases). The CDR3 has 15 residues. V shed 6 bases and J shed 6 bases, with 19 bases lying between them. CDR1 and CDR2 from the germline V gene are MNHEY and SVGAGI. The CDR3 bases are TGTGCCAGCAGGCTAACCGAGTCAGGGTTCGATACGCAGTATTTT. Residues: CASRLTESGFDTQYF.

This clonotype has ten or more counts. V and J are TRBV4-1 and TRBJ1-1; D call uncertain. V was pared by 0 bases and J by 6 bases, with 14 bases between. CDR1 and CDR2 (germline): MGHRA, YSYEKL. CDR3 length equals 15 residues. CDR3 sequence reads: CASSQDGSWEAEAFF. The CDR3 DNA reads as TGCGCCAGCAGCCAAGATGGGTCTTGGGAGGCTGAAGCTTTCTTT.

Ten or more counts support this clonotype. The CDR3 DNA reads as TGCGCCAGCAGCCAAGAGGGCGGAGGAGGCACTGAAGCTTTCTTT. It yields the protein CASSQEGGGGTEAFF. J is TRBJ1-1 and V is TRBV4-1; D not certain. The CDR3 extends over 15 amino acids. V was pared by 0 bases and J by 4 bases, with 12 bases between. In germline, CDR1 is MGHRA, CDR2 YSYEKL.

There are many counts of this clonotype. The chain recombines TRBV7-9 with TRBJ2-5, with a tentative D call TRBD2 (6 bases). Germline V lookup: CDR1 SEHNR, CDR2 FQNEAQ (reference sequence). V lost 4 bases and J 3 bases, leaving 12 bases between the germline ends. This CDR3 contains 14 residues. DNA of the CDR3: TGTGCCAGCAGCTCCTTAGCGGAGAAAGAGACCCAGTACTTC. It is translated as CASSSLAEKETQYF.

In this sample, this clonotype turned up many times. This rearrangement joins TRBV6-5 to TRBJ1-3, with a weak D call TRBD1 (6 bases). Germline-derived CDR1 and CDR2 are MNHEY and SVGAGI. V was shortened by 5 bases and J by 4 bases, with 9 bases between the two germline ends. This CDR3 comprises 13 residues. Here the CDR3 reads CASSETGGNTIYF. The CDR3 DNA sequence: TGTGCCAGCAGTGAGACAGGAGGAAACACCATATATTTT.

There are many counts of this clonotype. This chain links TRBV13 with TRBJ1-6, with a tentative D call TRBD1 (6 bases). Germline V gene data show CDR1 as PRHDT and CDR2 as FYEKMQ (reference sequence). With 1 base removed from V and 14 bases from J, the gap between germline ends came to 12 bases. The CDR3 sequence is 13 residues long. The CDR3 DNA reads TGTGCCAGCAGCTTAGATAGGGGGGACGCCCTCCACTTT. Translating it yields CASSLDRGDALHF.

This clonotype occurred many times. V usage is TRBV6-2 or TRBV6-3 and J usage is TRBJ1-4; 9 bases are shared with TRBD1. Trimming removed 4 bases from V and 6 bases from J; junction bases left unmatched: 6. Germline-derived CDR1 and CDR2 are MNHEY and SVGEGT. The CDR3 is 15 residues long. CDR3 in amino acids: CASSSPGTGHEKLFF. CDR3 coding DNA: TGTGCCAGCAGTTCCCCCGGGACAGGGCATGAAAAACTGTTTTTT.

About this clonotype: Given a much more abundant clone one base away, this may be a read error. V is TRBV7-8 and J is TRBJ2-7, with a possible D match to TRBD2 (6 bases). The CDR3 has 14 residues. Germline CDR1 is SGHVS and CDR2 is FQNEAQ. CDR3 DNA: TGTGCCAGCAGCTTAGCGTTAGGAGGGTACGAGCAGTGCTTC. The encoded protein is CASSLALGGYEQCF.

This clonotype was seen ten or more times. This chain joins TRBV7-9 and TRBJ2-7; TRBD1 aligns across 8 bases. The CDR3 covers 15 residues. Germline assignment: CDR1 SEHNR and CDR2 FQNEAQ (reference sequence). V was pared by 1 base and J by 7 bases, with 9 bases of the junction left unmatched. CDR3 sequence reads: CASSLVRQGAGEQYF. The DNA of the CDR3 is TGTGCCAGCAGCTTAGTTCGGCAGGGGGCTGGTGAGCAGTACTTC.

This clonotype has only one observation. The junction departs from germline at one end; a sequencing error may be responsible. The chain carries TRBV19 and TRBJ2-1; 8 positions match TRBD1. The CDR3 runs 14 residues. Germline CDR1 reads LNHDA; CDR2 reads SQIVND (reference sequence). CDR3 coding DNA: TGTGCCAGTGGTATGACAGGGGCCTACAATGAGCAGTTCTTC. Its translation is CASGMTGAYNEQFF.

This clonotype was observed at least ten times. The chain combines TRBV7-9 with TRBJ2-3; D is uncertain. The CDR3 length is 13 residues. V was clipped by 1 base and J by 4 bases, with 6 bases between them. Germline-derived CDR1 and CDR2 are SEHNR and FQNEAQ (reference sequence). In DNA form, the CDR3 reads TGTGCCAGCAGCTTAGTGAGAGCAGATACGCAGTATTTT. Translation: CASSLVRADTQYF.

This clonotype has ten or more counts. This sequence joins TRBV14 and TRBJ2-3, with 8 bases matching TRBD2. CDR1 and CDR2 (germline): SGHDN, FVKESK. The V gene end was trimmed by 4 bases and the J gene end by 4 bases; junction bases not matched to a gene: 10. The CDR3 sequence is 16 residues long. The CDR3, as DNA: TGTGCCAGCAGCCTTCTCTCGGGGGGGCCCCCAGATACGCAGTATTTT. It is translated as CASSLLSGGPPDTQYF.

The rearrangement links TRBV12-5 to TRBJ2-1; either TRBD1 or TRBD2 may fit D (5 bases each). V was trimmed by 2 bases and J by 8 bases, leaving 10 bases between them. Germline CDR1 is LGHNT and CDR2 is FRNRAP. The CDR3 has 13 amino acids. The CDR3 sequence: CASGLSRGHEQFF. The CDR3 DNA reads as TGTGCTAGTGGTTTGTCACGGGGCCATGAGCAGTTCTTC.

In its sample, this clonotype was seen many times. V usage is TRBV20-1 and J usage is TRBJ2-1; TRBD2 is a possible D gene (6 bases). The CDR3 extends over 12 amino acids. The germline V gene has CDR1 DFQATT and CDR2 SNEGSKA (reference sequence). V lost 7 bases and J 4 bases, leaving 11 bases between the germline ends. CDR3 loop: CSVIADYNEQFF. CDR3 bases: TGCAGTGTTATAGCGGATTACAATGAGCAGTTCTTC.

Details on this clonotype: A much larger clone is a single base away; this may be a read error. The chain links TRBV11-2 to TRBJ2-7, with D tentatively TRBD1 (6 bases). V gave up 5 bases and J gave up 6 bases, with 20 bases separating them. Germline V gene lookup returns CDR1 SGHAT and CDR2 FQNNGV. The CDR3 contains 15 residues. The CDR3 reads CASSGPDRPACEQYF. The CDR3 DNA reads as TGTGCCAGCAGCGGACCGGACAGACCAGCCTGCGAGCAGTACTTC.

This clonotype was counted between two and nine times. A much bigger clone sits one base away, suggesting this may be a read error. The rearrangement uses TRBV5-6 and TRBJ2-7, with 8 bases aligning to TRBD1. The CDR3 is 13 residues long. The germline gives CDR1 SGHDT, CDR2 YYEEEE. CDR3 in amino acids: CASSQGAAYEQHF. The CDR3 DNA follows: TGTGCCAGCAGCCAGGGGGCAGCTTACGAGCAGCACTTC.

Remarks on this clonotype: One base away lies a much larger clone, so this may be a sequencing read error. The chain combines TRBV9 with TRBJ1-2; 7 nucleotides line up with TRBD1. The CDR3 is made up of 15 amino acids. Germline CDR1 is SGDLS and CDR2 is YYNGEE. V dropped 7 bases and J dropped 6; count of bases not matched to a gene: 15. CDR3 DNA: TGTGCCAGCGGCCCCGCCTTGACAGGGTTCAATGGCTACACCTTC. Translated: CASGPALTGFNGYTF.